This T cell receptor beta chain appears in the sequencing data of a study of shared clonotypes between healthy human individuals. V was clipped by 3 bases and J by 6 bases; unmatched bases: 0. The CDR3 is made up of 13 amino acids. Looked up from germline, CDR1 is SGDLS and CDR2 is YYNGEE. The naive CD8 population came from CD45RO-negative cells selected for CCR7, without terminally differentiated effector memory CD45RA+ cells. Sorted-subset replicate PCR reactions contained roughly 190 ng DNA, corresponding to approximately 30,000 T cell genomes. Assay: immunoSEQ multiplex PCR; the TCRdb copy retains only in-frame clones and omits some. The repertoire includes about 2.2 million clones, about 93% of them detected once, and under 2% sits in the top ten.

The TCR sequence derives from a man aged 18 to 30 in good health. Some clones in this sample may be carry-over from other donors' samples. The chain recombines TRBV9 with TRBJ2-3; 11 bases agree with TRBD2. Sequenced: naive CD8+ T cells from PBMCs. CDR3 coding DNA: TGTGCCAGCAGCGCTAGCGGGAGGGATACGCAGTATTTT. Translated: CASSASGRDTQYF.